This TCR beta chain was captured in a study of cytomegalovirus exposure and HLA in healthy donors. Overall study findings and caveats: Analyses of presence/absence relied on an assumption of roughly uniform sequencing depth across donors. According to the study, 160 or so TCR beta chains were cytomegalovirus-associated. A further, later analysis showed that HLA-associated TCR beta chains (compared with equally common others) were more clonally expanded.

This clone was seen a handful of times. Antigen specificity is unknown. The PCR had 60 Vbeta and 13 Jbeta primers. The table came from immunoSEQ multiplex PCR; TCRdb's copy has only in-frame clones and leaves some out. This sample carries about 130,000 clones, over 60% of them seen once, and the ten largest clones take about 13%. The CDR3 is 14 residues long. Germline assignment: CDR1 MNHEY and CDR2 SMNVEV (reference sequence). With 5 bases clipped from V and 8 bases from J, the junction kept 11 bases outside the gene matches. V usage is TRBV27 and J usage is TRBJ1-2; TRBD1 matches at 7 bases. This sequence originates from a middle-aged woman in good health and CMV-seropositive. Material: PBMCs. In DNA, the CDR3 is TGTGCCAGCAGTAGAGGGGGCGCGTTGGGAGGCTACACCTTC. Its protein is CASSRGGALGGYTF.